The present T cell receptor (beta chain) was sequenced within a study of CD8 T cells in ankylosing spondylitis. Study-level findings and limits: Disease-associated clones were reportedly significantly overrepresented in matched ankylosing spondylitis synovial fluid. Within ankylosing spondylitis blood, a TCR beta motif made up of under 10 highly homologous variants appeared to be characteristic.

For TCR beta, libraries came from quantitative 5'-RACE with molecular barcodes. TCRdb re-called the 5' RACE reads through MiXCR, storing one row per CDR3 protein. The table shows over 600,000 distinct CDR3 sequences, with about 20% occurring only once. With respect to this clonotype: The antigen is unknown.

This sequence was found in a male donor with ankylosing spondylitis. The material sequenced was blood, either unsorted or a sorted T cell fraction (not recorded which).

CDR3 region: CASSLEHLNTEAFF. The DNA for the CDR3 is TGTGCCAGCAGCTTGGAACATCTAAACACTGAAGCTTTCTTT. The chain uses TRBV5-6 and TRBJ1-1, with D uncertain. V was cut by 0 bases and J by 2 bases, with 8 bases left in between. Per the germline V gene, CDR1 is SGHDT and CDR2 is YYEEEE. The CDR3 sequence is 14 residues long.